This T cell receptor (beta chain) derives from a study of T cell responses to AZD1222 COVID-19 vaccine. Study results and caveats: Females made up more of the donors, who were largely white British, and clonal diversity may have come out too low. Unmutated variant regions are reportedly the target of nearly half of TCRs that are spike-specific.

Details on this clone: Its target is unknown.

Pooling covered second doses at about 4 or about 12 weeks. The data were produced by immunoSEQ multiplex PCR, yet TCRdb's version contains in-frame clones alone and is incomplete. Seen here are 120,000 or so clones, around 83% observed once, and the top ten hold about 3%. CDR1 and CDR2 from the germline V gene are KGHDR and SFDVKD. V lost 4 bases and J lost 0; bases outside the gene matches: 4. The CDR3 runs 17 residues. The sequenced sample was peripheral blood, obtained 28 days after the second AZD1222 dose. The receptor was derived from an adult who received the AZD1222 COVID-19 vaccine. The rearrangement uses TRBV24-1 and TRBJ2-3, with TRBD2 matching 12 bases. The CDR3 bases are TGTGCCACCAGTGACCCGACTAGCGGGGGTAGCACAGATACGCAGTATTTT. Translated: CATSDPTSGGSTDTQYF.